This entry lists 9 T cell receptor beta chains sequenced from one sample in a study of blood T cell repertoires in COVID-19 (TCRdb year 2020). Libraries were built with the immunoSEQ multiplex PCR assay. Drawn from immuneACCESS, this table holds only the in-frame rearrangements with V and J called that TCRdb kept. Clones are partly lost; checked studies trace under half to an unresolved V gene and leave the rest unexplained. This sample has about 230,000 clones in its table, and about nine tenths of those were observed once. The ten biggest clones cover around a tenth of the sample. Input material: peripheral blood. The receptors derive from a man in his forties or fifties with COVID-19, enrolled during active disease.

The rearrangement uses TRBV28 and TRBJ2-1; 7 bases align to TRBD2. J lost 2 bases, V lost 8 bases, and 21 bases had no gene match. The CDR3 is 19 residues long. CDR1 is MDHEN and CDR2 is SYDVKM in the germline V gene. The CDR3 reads CASFRTGGGRGRTYNEQFF. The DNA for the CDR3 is TGTGCCAGCTTTCGCACGGGAGGCGGACGGGGAAGAACCTACAATGAGCAGTTCTTC.

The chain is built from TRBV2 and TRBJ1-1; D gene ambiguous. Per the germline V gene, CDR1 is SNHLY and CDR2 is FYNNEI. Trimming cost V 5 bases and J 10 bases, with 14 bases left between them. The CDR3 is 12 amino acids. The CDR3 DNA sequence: TGTGCCAGCAGTCTTGAGGAGATAGTAGCTTTCTTT. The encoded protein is CASSLEEIVAFF.

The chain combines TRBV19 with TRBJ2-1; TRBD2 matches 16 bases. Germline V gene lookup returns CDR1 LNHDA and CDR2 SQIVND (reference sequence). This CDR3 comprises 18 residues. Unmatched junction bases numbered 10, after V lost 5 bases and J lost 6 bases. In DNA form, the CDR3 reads TGTGCCAGTAGTGACCCGGGACTAGCGGGAGGGCCGTCCAATGAGCAGTTCTTC. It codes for CASSDPGLAGGPSNEQFF.

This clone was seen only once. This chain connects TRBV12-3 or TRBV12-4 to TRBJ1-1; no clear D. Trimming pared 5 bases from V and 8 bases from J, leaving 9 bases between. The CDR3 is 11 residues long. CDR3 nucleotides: TGTGCCAGCAGTCTGACTTCAGAAGCTTTCTTT. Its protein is CASSLTSEAFF.

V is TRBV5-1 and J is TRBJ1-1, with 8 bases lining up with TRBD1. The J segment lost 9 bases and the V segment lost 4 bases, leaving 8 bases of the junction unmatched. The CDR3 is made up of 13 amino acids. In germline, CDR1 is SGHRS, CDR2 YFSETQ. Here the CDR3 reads CASSQGAGEKAFF. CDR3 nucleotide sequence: TGCGCCAGCAGCCAGGGGGCGGGGGAAAAAGCTTTCTTT.

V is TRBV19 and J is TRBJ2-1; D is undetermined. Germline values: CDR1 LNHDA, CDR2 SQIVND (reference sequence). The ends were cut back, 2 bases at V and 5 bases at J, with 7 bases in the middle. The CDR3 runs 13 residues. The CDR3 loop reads CASSIRHNNEQFF. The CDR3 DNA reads TGTGCCAGTAGTATAAGACACAACAATGAGCAGTTCTTC. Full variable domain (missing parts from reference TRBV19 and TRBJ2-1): DGGITQSPKYLFRKEGQNVTLSCEQNLNHDAMYWYRQDPGQGLRLIYYSQIVNDFQKGDIAEGYSVSREKKESFPLTVTSAQKNPTAFYLCASSIRHNNEQFFGPGTRLTVL.

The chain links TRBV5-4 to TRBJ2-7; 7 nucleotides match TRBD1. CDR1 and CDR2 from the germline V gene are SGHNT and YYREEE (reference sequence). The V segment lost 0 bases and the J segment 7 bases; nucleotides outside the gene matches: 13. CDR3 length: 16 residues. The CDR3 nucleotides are TGTGCCAGCAGCTTGGGTCGAGGACAGGCTTTTCGGGAGCAGTACTTC. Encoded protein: CASSLGRGQAFREQYF. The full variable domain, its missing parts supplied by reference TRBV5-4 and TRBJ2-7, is ETGVTQSPTHLIKTRGQQVTLRCSSQSGHNTVSWYQQALGQGPQFIFQYYREEENGRGNFPPRFSGLQFPNYSSELNVNALELDDSALYLCASSLGRGQAFREQYFGPGTRLTVT.

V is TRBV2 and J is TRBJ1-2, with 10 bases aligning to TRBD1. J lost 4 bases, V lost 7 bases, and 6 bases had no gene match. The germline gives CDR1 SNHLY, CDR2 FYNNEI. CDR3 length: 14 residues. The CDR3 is CASTRQGASYGYTF. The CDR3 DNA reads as TGTGCCAGCACCCGACAGGGGGCTAGCTATGGCTACACCTTC. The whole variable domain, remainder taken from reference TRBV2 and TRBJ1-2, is EPEVTQTPSHQVTQMGQEVILRCVPISNHLYFYWYRQILGQKVEFLVSFYNNEISEKSEIFDDQFSVERPDGSNFTLKIRSTKLEDSAMYFCASTRQGASYGYTFGSGTRLTVV.

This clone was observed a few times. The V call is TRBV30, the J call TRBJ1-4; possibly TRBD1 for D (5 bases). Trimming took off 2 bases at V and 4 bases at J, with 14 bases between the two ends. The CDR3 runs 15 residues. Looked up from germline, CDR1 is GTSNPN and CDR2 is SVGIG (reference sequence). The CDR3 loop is CAWSPPGENNEKLFF. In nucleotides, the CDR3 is TGTGCCTGGAGTCCCCCGGGGGAAAATAATGAAAAACTGTTTTTT. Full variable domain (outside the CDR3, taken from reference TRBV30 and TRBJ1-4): SQTIHQWPATLVQPVGSPLSLECTVEGTSNPNLYWYRQAAGRGLQLLFYSVGIGQISSEVPQNLSASRPQDRQFILSSKKLLLSDSGFYLCAWSPPGENNEKLFFGSGTQLSVL.